Each of the 27 T cell receptor beta chains below was sequenced from the same sample in a study of Ad26.COV2.S vaccination and SARS-CoV-2 variants. Treatment given: approximately 18 received Ad26.COV2.S at low or high dose, single or two shots; several received placebo; per-sample allocation not given. Collection of samples fell on day 63 after the first vaccine or placebo injection. The method was immunoSEQ multiplex PCR; TCRdb's version includes in-frame clones alone and lacks a portion of them. The sample includes about 680,000 clones, around 92% of them seen just once. Sequencing was performed on peripheral blood, taken in a trial of Ad26.COV2.S vaccine versus placebo. These receptors all stem from a person aged 18-60 years who received the Ad26.COV2.S COVID-19 vaccine or a placebo.

This chain connects TRBV6-5 to TRBJ2-7; D uncertain. Germline V gives CDR1 MNHEY, CDR2 SVGAGI. The CDR3 runs 14 residues. Trimming cost V 2 bases and J 2 bases, with 10 bases left between them. The CDR3 coding sequence is TGTGCCAGCAGTTACGGGCCGGTACCCTACGAGCAGTACTTC. It specifies CASSYGPVPYEQYF.

J is TRBJ2-1 and V is TRBV10-1; 8 bases match TRBD2. CDR3 length equals 17 residues. Trimming removed 4 bases from V and 0 bases from J; junction bases left unmatched: 8. CDR1 is WNHNN and CDR2 is SYGVQD in the germline V gene (reference sequence). CDR3 nucleotide sequence: TGCGCCAGCAGTGCCGGGAGGGCCATCGGCTCCTACAATGAGCAGTTCTTC. It codes for CASSAGRAIGSYNEQFF.

The gene calls are TRBV24-1 and TRBJ2-2; the D call may be TRBD1 or TRBD2 (5 bases each). CDR3 length: 16 residues. The V gene's germline CDR1 is KGHDR and CDR2 SFDVKD. Trimming removed 4 bases at V and 6 bases at J, with 17 bases between. DNA for the CDR3: TGTGCCACCAGTGACACCGGGGCTTCCCCCCCCGGGGAGCTGTTTTTT. Its protein product is CATSDTGASPPGELFF.

The gene calls are TRBV3-1 (or the pseudogene TRBV3-2) and TRBJ1-2; the match to TRBD1 covers 9 bases. The germline V gene encodes CDR1 LGHDT and CDR2 YNNKEL (reference sequence). The V gene end was trimmed by 2 bases and the J gene end by 5 bases; junction bases not matched to a gene: 6. The CDR3 contains 15 residues. This CDR3 is CASSQSGTGSYGYTF. The CDR3 nucleotides are TGTGCCAGCAGCCAATCCGGGACAGGGAGTTATGGCTACACCTTC.

The chain couples TRBV27 to TRBJ2-1; D perhaps matches TRBD2 (6 bases). CDR3 length: 18 amino acids. Germline CDR1 and CDR2: MNHEY and SMNVEV (reference sequence). Trimming stripped 2 bases from V and 2 bases from J, with 19 bases between. This chain's CDR3 is CASSLTGRLARAYNEQFF. Written as DNA, the CDR3 is TGTGCCAGCAGTTTAACAGGCAGGCTAGCGAGAGCCTACAATGAGCAGTTCTTC.

This chain connects TRBV7-8 to TRBJ1-3; tentative D call: TRBD1 (5 bases). Trimming stripped 4 bases from V and 2 bases from J, with 9 bases between. The CDR3 spans 14 residues. CDR1 is SGHVS and CDR2 is FQNEAQ in the germline V gene. The DNA for the CDR3 is TGTGCCAGCAGCTGGGGCCAGGCTGGAAACACCATATATTTT. It translates to CASSWGQAGNTIYF.

The chain joins TRBV12-5 to TRBJ2-3; 9 nucleotides agree with TRBD2. The germline V gene encodes CDR1 LGHNT and CDR2 FRNRAP. The J segment lost 4 bases and the V segment lost 0 bases, leaving 8 bases of the junction unmatched. This CDR3 is built from 17 residues. CDR3 nucleotide sequence: TGTGCTAGTGGTTTGGTACAAACGGCGGGGGGGGCAGATACGCAGTATTTT. Translated, it gives CASGLVQTAGGADTQYF.

The chain employs TRBV10-3 and TRBJ1-1, with 8 bases that match TRBD1. The CDR3 totals 14 residues. Germline loops: CDR1 ENHRY, CDR2 SYGVKD. With 2 bases clipped from V and 5 bases from J, the junction kept 4 bases outside the gene matches. The CDR3 loop reads CAISEARGRTEAFF. The CDR3 bases are TGTGCCATCAGTGAGGCCAGGGGGCGGACTGAAGCTTTCTTT.

This clone came up once. The chain has TRBV23-1 and TRBJ1-5; unclear D gene. TRBV23-1 is filed as an ORF, its function uncertain. V was cut by 7 bases and J by 2 bases, with 12 bases left in between. This CDR3 has 14 amino acids. This chain's CDR3 is CASTPDPGNQPQHF. The CDR3 region has the DNA TGCGCCAGCACCCCAGATCCTGGCAATCAGCCCCAGCATTTT.

Concerning this clone: Other DNA sequences within the sample encode an identical CDR3. V is TRBV12-5 and J is TRBJ2-3; no reliable D call. This CDR3 has 11 residues. Germline CDR1 reads LGHNT; CDR2 reads FRNRAP. The V end lost 6 bases, the J end lost 6 bases, and 7 bases lay between the germline ends. Here the CDR3 reads CASGLGDTQYF. The CDR3 nucleotides read TGTGCTAGTGGCCTTGGGGATACGCAGTATTTT.

V usage is TRBV2 and J usage is TRBJ2-2; D ambiguous. Germline lookup yields CDR1 SNHLY and CDR2 FYNNEI. Trimming removed 5 bases from V and 4 bases from J, with 14 bases in between. The CDR3 runs 15 residues. The CDR3 here is CASSSLYPGTGELFF. The DNA of the CDR3 is TGTGCCAGCAGTTCCCTGTACCCCGGCACCGGGGAGCTGTTTTTT.

Regarding this clone: Its ends do not fully match the called genes, so a read error is possible. This sequence joins TRBV7-8 and TRBJ2-5, with 12 bases aligning to TRBD2. This CDR3 has 14 amino acids. The V gene's germline CDR1 is SGHVS and CDR2 FQNEAQ. The CDR3 here is CASSLLAGGPSMDF. CDR3 DNA: TGTGCCAGCAGCTTACTAGCGGGAGGGCCTTCCATGGACTTC.

This clone was seen only once. CDR3 DNA: TGTGCCAGCAGTTTACCCCTAGCGGATTACAATGAGCAGTTCTTC. Amino acid sequence: CASSLPLADYNEQFF. The chain links TRBV27 to TRBJ2-1; 7 bases are a match to TRBD2. The germline gives CDR1 MNHEY, CDR2 SMNVEV (reference sequence). With V trimmed by 2 bases and J by 4 bases, 5 bases remained unmatched. This CDR3 is 15 amino acids long.

V is TRBV7-2 and J is TRBJ1-4; possible D gene TRBD1, 5 bases. The CDR3 runs 18 residues. Germline V gene sequence: CDR1 SGHTA, CDR2 FQGNSA. With 5 bases removed from V and 6 bases from J, the gap between germline ends came to 25 bases. The DNA for the CDR3 is TGTGCCAGCAGCCCAGGTCGTCTCCGGGGCCAATTCGATGAAAAACTGTTTTTT. Its protein product is CASSPGRLRGQFDEKLFF.

CDR3 in amino acids: CATSDPRGGSGSNEQFF. The CDR3 DNA reads TGTGCCACCAGTGACCCACGTGGTGGTAGCGGGAGCAATGAGCAGTTCTTC. The V gene is TRBV24-1, the J gene TRBJ2-1; 9 bases match TRBD2. With V trimmed by 4 bases and J by 6 bases, 12 bases remained unmatched. CDR3 size: 17 residues. Germline CDR1 KGHDR, CDR2 SFDVKD.

This chain joins TRBV6-1 and TRBJ1-1; no clear D gene. This CDR3 comprises 15 residues. The germline V gene encodes CDR1 MNHNS and CDR2 SASEGT. V lost 1 base and J 1 base, leaving 10 bases between the germline ends. CDR3 nucleotides: TGTGCCAGCAGTGAAGGCGGGGAGGGGAACACTGAAGCTTTCTTT. Residues: CASSEGGEGNTEAFF.

This chain joins TRBV5-1 and TRBJ1-2; 7 nucleotides align to TRBD1. Germline lookup yields CDR1 SGHRS and CDR2 YFSETQ. The CDR3 totals 14 residues. V lost 2 bases and J lost 5; bases outside the gene matches: 6. CDR3: CASSFEGQLYGYTF. The CDR3 nucleotides are TGCGCCAGCAGCTTTGAGGGACAGCTTTATGGCTACACCTTC.

This sequence joins TRBV30 and TRBJ1-1, with D perhaps matching TRBD1 (5 bases). Germline values: CDR1 GTSNPN, CDR2 SVGIG (reference sequence). The CDR3 extends over 11 amino acids. Trimming shortened V by 3 bases and J by 7 bases, and 9 bases separated the two germline ends. The CDR3, as DNA: TGTGCCTGGAGAACAGGAATTGAAGCTTTCTTT. Residues: CAWRTGIEAFF. The full variable domain, completed using reference TRBV30 and TRBJ1-1, is SQTIHQWPATLVQPVGSPLSLECTVEGTSNPNLYWYRQAAGRGLQLLFYSVGIGQISSEVPQNLSASRPQDRQFILSSKKLLLSDSGFYLCAWRTGIEAFFGQGTRLTVV.

The rearrangement links TRBV13 to TRBJ2-7; 13 nucleotides line up with TRBD2. The J segment lost 9 bases and the V segment lost 0 bases, leaving 5 bases of the junction unmatched. This CDR3 spans 15 amino acids. From germline, CDR1 is PRHDT and CDR2 FYEKMQ (reference sequence). CDR3 loop: CASSLGTSGGHGQYF. CDR3 sequence (DNA): TGTGCCAGCAGCTTAGGGACTAGCGGGGGGCACGGGCAGTACTTC.

The V and J genes are TRBV18 and TRBJ2-1; the D gene is possibly TRBD1 (8 bases). V gave up 6 bases and J gave up 7 bases, with 19 bases separating them. The V gene's germline CDR1 is KGHSH and CDR2 LQKENI. CDR3 length: 15 residues. The CDR3 reads CASSPSDRGGNEQFF. The CDR3 bases are TGTGCCAGCTCGCCTTCTGACAGGGGAGGGAATGAGCAGTTCTTC.

The chain joins TRBV27 to TRBJ1-5; no clear D. CDR3 length: 14 residues. The germline V and J ends were trimmed by 3 bases and 4 bases, with 10 bases remaining between them. Looked up from germline, CDR1 is MNHEY and CDR2 is SMNVEV (reference sequence). For the CDR3, the DNA is TGTGCCAGCAGTTTTGGACCGGGAAATCAGCCCCAGCATTTT. Protein sequence: CASSFGPGNQPQHF.

The rearrangement uses TRBV5-4 and TRBJ1-4; no firm D call. Between the trimmed V and J ends, which lost 5 bases and 5 bases, there was a span of 10 bases. The CDR3 spans 13 residues. In germline, CDR1 is SGHNT, CDR2 YYREEE (reference sequence). The CDR3 region is CASSEISNEKLFF. CDR3 sequence (DNA): TGTGCCAGCAGTGAGATTTCGAATGAAAAACTGTTTTTT.

The rearrangement joins TRBV6-5 to TRBJ2-7, with D possibly matching TRBD2 (6 bases). The CDR3 runs 15 residues. Trimming took 7 bases from V and 0 from J, leaving 16 bases between them. Germline V CDR1 and CDR2: MNHEY, SVGAGI. The CDR3 reads CASTPGGLGSYEQYF. The DNA of the CDR3 is TGTGCCAGCACCCCCGGGGGACTTGGCTCCTACGAGCAGTACTTC.

In its sample, this clone was seen once. The chain uses TRBV10-1 and TRBJ1-5; D gene uncertain. Germline V gene lookup returns CDR1 WNHNN and CDR2 SYGVQD (reference sequence). Trimming cost V 6 bases and J 1 base, with 16 bases left between them. CDR3 length equals 16 residues. CDR3 in DNA: TGCGCCAGCAGCCTCTTCGTACACGGCAGCAATCAGCCCCAGCATTTT. It specifies CASSLFVHGSNQPQHF.

The V and J genes are TRBV5-1 and TRBJ1-2; 7 bases match TRBD1. J was trimmed by 6 bases and V by 0 bases; bases with no gene match: 5. CDR3 length: 14 residues. CDR1 and CDR2 from the germline V gene are SGHRS and YFSETQ. The CDR3 loop reads CASSLAGTENGYTF. CDR3 DNA sequence: TGCGCCAGCAGCTTGGCCGGGACAGAGAATGGCTACACCTTC. The full variable domain, completed using reference TRBV5-1 and TRBJ1-2, is KAGVTQTPRYLIKTRGQQVTLSCSPISGHRSVSWYQQTPGQGLQFLFEYFSETQRNKGNFPGRFSGRQFSNSRSEMNVSTLELGDSALYLCASSLAGTENGYTFGSGTRLTVV.

This clone appeared once. V gene TRBV15 combines with J gene TRBJ2-5, with D possibly called TRBD1 or TRBD2 (5 bases each). CDR1 LNHNV and CDR2 YYDKDF come from the germline V gene (reference sequence). CDR3 length: 14 amino acids. V lost 1 base and J lost 2, with 8 bases in between. The CDR3 protein is CATSRGGVQETQYF. The CDR3 DNA follows: TGTGCCACCAGCAGAGGAGGGGTTCAAGAGACCCAGTACTTC.

This clone was counted a single time. The J gene is TRBJ2-5, the V gene TRBV19; a possible D gene is TRBD2 (7 bases). CDR1 LNHDA and CDR2 SQIVND come from the germline V gene (reference sequence). The V gene lost 3 bases and the J gene lost 2 bases, with 13 bases spanning the gap. This CDR3 has 15 amino acids. As DNA, the CDR3 is TGTGCCAGTAGTATGAACGGGGGGCGACAAGAGACCCAGTACTTC. Translated: CASSMNGGRQETQYF.